This T cell receptor (beta chain) was retrieved from a study of cytomegalovirus exposure and HLA in healthy donors. The study, taken as a whole, reports: There were several of the most significant clusters that appeared linked to common viral pathogens in a later analysis. The study found most TCR sequences rare, yet found some public TCRs in many donors. Sequencing artifact likely explains a cluster of highly shared sequence variants. The listing of about 150 TCR beta chains classed them as cytomegalovirus-associated.

The V segment lost 5 bases and the J segment 9 bases; nucleotides outside the gene matches: 7. The CDR3 is 16 residues long. Germline CDR1 and CDR2: SGHTA and FQGNSA. The PCR employed 60 Vbeta primers together with 13 Jbeta primers. The repertoire was sequenced with immunoSEQ multiplex PCR; TCRdb's copy has only in-frame clones and lacks some. The sample has some 120,000 clones; roughly 83% are singletons. A remark on this clone: Its specificity is unknown.

This sequence was found in a man aged 25-45 years in good health and CMV-seropositive. The chain employs TRBV7-2 and TRBJ2-1, with 16 bases identical to TRBD2. The sample comprised PBMCs. CDR3 region: CASSPQGLAGGGEQFF. In DNA, the CDR3 is TGTGCCAGCAGCCCACAGGGACTAGCGGGGGGGGGTGAGCAGTTCTTC. Using reference TRBV7-2 and TRBJ2-1 for the parts outside the CDR3, the full variable domain is GAGVSQSPSNKVTEKGKDVELRCDPISGHTALYWYRQSLGQGLEFLIYFQGNSAPDKSGLPSDRFSAERTGGSVSTLTIQRTQQEDSAVYLCASSPQGLAGGGEQFFGPGTRLTVL.